This TCR beta chain was observed in a study of graft-versus-host responses after intestinal transplantation listed by TCRdb under 2021. Background for the entire study: Recipients received multivisceral, liver-intestinal, or isolated intestinal transplants. Anti-thymocyte globulin induction was given to all recipients, followed by maintenance tacrolimus and steroids for approximately three years. After intestinal transplantation, graft-versus-host and host-versus-graft alloreactive T cell clones in the graft, circulation and bone marrow were tracked using bulk TCR-beta CDR3 sequencing. Alloreactive clones were identified by sequencing pre-transplant mixed lymphocyte reaction products and comparing them with unstimulated pre-transplant donor and recipient T cells. The cohort enrolled about 23 intestinal transplant recipients, one of whom was a retransplant, and a few patients without pretransplant specimens were excluded. Donor T cell macrochimerism was defined as a peak of at least 4% donor T cells among recipient peripheral blood mononuclear cells. Instead of going to the commercial service, samples from a few later patients were sequenced in-house on an Illumina MiSeq and processed with MiXCR.

Overall study outcomes, separate from this receptor: GvH clones turned up in recipient bone marrow, with some appearing earlier in ileal mucosa or blood, a pattern consistent with an intestinal mucosal origin. High GvH to HvG T cell clonal ratios were observed in the allografts of patients with donor T cell macrochimerism. Early after transplant, peak levels of circulating GvH clones were associated with declines in HvG clones. The relatively low number and heterogeneity of intestinal transplant patients limited the conclusions.

Libraries were constructed by the immunoSEQ multiplex PCR assay. For most patients, high-throughput TCR-beta CDR3 sequencing of genomic DNA was performed by Adaptive Biotechnologies. In the source study's methods: Adaptive's ImmunoSEQ software supplied the TCR sequencing data for around 19 patients, while MiXCR and VDJtools were used to process a few other patients. Because the origin of CDR3 nucleotide sequences shared between donor and recipient could not be assigned, those sequences were removed. To count as alloreactive, a clone needed at least 2-fold expansion over unstimulated cells and a minimum CFSE-low frequency of 0.002% (template counts) or 0.001% (read counts). A clone was considered mappable if detected in the sequenced pre-transplant spleen, lymph node, or MLR CFSE-low populations of the donor or recipient. The cumulative frequency of alloreactive clones was calculated as a percentage of all sequences, weighted by copy number. The source is immuneACCESS, and TCRdb retained only in-frame sequences with V and J called. Part of the clones is not carried over; for the studies checked, unresolved V genes explain less than half of this, and the remainder is unexplained. V, J and clone size derive from that table, while D and trimming were established from the DNA sequence. The sample contains 14,000 or so clones, around 87% of them found a single time. The biggest ten clones account for 6% to 8.5% of the sample.

After transplant, bone marrow was aspirated from the posterior iliac crest or from another site selected by the physician. Comment on this clone: Its antigen specificity is not known. No qualities accompany the bases; no much larger clone lies one base away.

The CDR3 has 12 amino acids, counting the end cysteine and phenylalanine. Only the CDR3 region is kept as DNA, spanning 36 bases read in frame from base 1. Per the germline V gene, MNHEY is the CDR1 and SVGAGI is the CDR2. V gives up 2 bases and J gives up 7 bases, and the segment between their germline ends measures 6 bases. The sample consisted of bone marrow, taken approximately 120 days after intestinal transplantation. The origin of this receptor is a human patient who received an intestinal transplant, so some T cells may come from the graft donor. Recombination joined TRBV6-5 with TRBJ2-1; the D element might be TRBD1 or TRBD2, as each aligns at 5 bases. The CDR3 region has the sequence CASSYGGNEQFF. The sequenced DNA is TGTGCCAGCAGTTACGGGGGAAATGAGCAGTTCTTC.